This T cell receptor (beta chain) was observed in a study of T cells in localized non-small cell lung cancer. V dropped 5 bases and J dropped 3; count of bases not matched to a gene: 2. Germline V gene sequence: CDR1 LGHNT, CDR2 FRNRAP. The CDR3 has 14 amino acids. Study-wide results and limits: Adjacent lung held a median roughly 56 of the top 100 tumor clones. Sequencing involved a lone tumor region, leaving heterogeneity possible. Uninvolved adjacent lung had the highest recorded T cell clonality, with tumor below it.

To note about this clone: The antigen remains unidentified.

Assay used: immunoSEQ multiplex PCR; TCRdb lists only in-frame clones, some missing. The data contain fewer than 45,000 clones, approximately 84% of them singletons. The chain is built from TRBV12-5 and TRBJ2-1, with 9 bases lining up with TRBD1. This TCR derives from a man between 40 and 70 years old with stage I lung adenocarcinoma. Sequenced material: peripheral blood, taken before any cancer treatment. The CDR3 region has the DNA TGTGCTAGTGGTGAGGGACAGGGCTACAATGAGCAGTTCTTC. This encodes CASGEGQGYNEQFF.